One sample yielded the 16 T cell receptor beta chains listed below, sequenced in a study of T-cell memory formation after mild COVID-19. MiXCR, run by TCRdb on the 5' RACE reads, gives a single entry per CDR3 protein. The sample includes hundreds of thousands of distinct CDR3 sequences, about a fifth of them seen just once. Sample: PBMCs or a T cell subset sorted from them (not recorded which). Receptors originate from an adult woman who had mild COVID-19 (a few samples of this study predate the infection). Cell type and time point are not known.

The DNA for the CDR3 is TGTGCCAGCAGTCCACAGAACGGGAATGAGCAGTTCTTC. Residues: CASSPQNGNEQFF. The V and J genes are TRBV7-3 and TRBJ2-1; D unresolved. Trimming left V 6 bases short and J 7 bases short, with 13 bases between. CDR3 length: 13 residues. Per germline, CDR1 SGHTA and CDR2 FQGTGA.

This clonotype has more than one count but fewer than ten. The rearrangement joins TRBV4-1 to TRBJ2-3, with D perhaps TRBD2 (6 bases). The V end was cut by 1 base, the J end by 2 bases, with 10 bases between. CDR1 is MGHRA, CDR2 YSYEKL, per germline. The CDR3 is 15 amino acids. The CDR3 here is CASSQAAGHTDTQYF. In DNA form, the CDR3 reads TGCGCCAGCAGCCAAGCGGCGGGGCACACAGATACGCAGTATTTT.

The chain uses TRBV7-9 and TRBJ2-7; D remains ambiguous. Trimming removed 5 bases from V and 0 bases from J, with 11 bases in between. This CDR3 has 14 amino acids. Germline CDR1 SEHNR, CDR2 FQNEAQ (reference sequence). CDR3 in amino acids: CASSGELASYEQYF. The CDR3 nucleotides read TGTGCCAGCAGCGGAGAGTTAGCCTCCTACGAGCAGTACTTC.

The V call is TRBV30, the J call TRBJ1-1; D is unclear. The ends were cut back, 3 bases at V and 1 base at J, with 9 bases in the middle. In germline, CDR1 is GTSNPN, CDR2 SVGIG (reference sequence). The CDR3 spans 13 residues. The CDR3 protein is CAWSRDPNTEAFF. The CDR3 DNA reads TGTGCCTGGAGCCGCGACCCGAACACTGAAGCTTTCTTT.

The J gene is TRBJ1-1, the V gene TRBV5-1, with 10 bases that match TRBD1. CDR1 and CDR2 from the germline V gene are SGHRS and YFSETQ. The V gene end was trimmed by 4 bases and the J gene end by 10 bases; junction bases not matched to a gene: 13. The CDR3 sequence is 15 residues long. The CDR3 bases are TGCGCCAGCAGCGCACAGGCCGGGACAGGGGATCCAGCTTTCTTT. It encodes CASSAQAGTGDPAFF.

The chain links TRBV5-6 to TRBJ1-5, with D tentatively TRBD1 (5 bases). This CDR3 has 15 residues. Trimming took off 0 bases at V and 5 bases at J, with 12 bases between the two ends. Germline V gene lookup returns CDR1 SGHDT and CDR2 YYEEEE. CDR3 residues: CASSLAPQGDQPQHF. The CDR3 region has the DNA TGTGCCAGCAGCTTGGCCCCGCAGGGTGATCAGCCCCAGCATTTT.

This clonotype was recorded a few times. This chain uses TRBV5-1 with TRBJ2-1; 12 bases are a match to TRBD2. Losses at the gene ends were 4 bases for V and 15 bases for J; bases not matched to a gene: 8. Germline values: CDR1 SGHRS, CDR2 YFSETQ. The CDR3 is 13 amino acids. This CDR3 is CASSTGLAGMGFF. Here the CDR3 DNA reads TGCGCCAGCAGCACAGGACTAGCGGGAATGGGGTTCTTC. The variable domain in full, with the rest retrieved from reference TRBV5-1 and TRBJ2-1, is KAGVTQTPRYLIKTRGQQVTLSCSPISGHRSVSWYQQTPGQGLQFLFEYFSETQRNKGNFPGRFSGRQFSNSRSEMNVSTLELGDSALYLCASSTGLAGMGFFGPGTRLTVL.

The J gene is TRBJ2-7, the V gene TRBV7-6, with TRBD1 as a possible D gene (6 bases). Germline assignment: CDR1 SGHVS and CDR2 FNYEAQ. Trimming stripped 5 bases from V and 3 bases from J, with 17 bases between. The CDR3 is made up of 15 amino acids. CDR3 sequence: CASSPSGTPYYEQYF. CDR3 coding DNA: TGTGCCAGCAGCCCCTCCGGGACACCTTACTACGAGCAGTACTTC.

The rearrangement joins TRBV7-6 to TRBJ2-1, with TRBD1 matching 9 bases. The junction had 6 bases not matched to a gene; V was cut back by 0 bases and J by 9 bases. The length of the CDR3 is 15 residues. Germline CDR1 reads SGHVS; CDR2 reads FNYEAQ. CDR3 residues: CASSLAGDRGVEQFF. CDR3 DNA: TGTGCCAGCAGCTTAGCGGGAGACAGGGGGGTTGAGCAGTTCTTC.

This clonotype turned up a few times. The chain carries TRBV18 and TRBJ2-1; 9 nucleotides match TRBD2. Germline lookup yields CDR1 KGHSH and CDR2 LQKENI. This CDR3 has 15 residues. J lost 8 bases, V lost 1 base, and 6 bases had no gene match. CDR3 loop: CASSPLAGEFYEQFF. The CDR3 DNA reads TGTGCCAGCTCACCACTAGCGGGAGAGTTCTATGAGCAGTTCTTC.

In its sample, this clonotype was seen a few times. This chain joins TRBV7-8 and TRBJ1-4, with 9 bases matching TRBD1. The V gene end was trimmed by 5 bases and the J gene end by 4 bases; junction bases not matched to a gene: 11. The CDR3 consists of 17 residues. Germline V gene lookup returns CDR1 SGHVS and CDR2 FQNEAQ. The CDR3 bases are TGTGCCAGCAGCCCATCGAGGACAGGGGCAATTAATGAAAAACTGTTTTTT. Translating it yields CASSPSRTGAINEKLFF.

This clonotype was seen only a few times. The chain is built from TRBV12-3 or TRBV12-4 and TRBJ1-1; no reliable D call. The germline V and J ends were trimmed by 10 bases and 1 base, with 22 bases remaining between them. CDR3 length: 16 residues. The CDR3 loop is CATTAAGSLRNTEAFF. The CDR3 region has the DNA TGTGCCACTACCGCGGCTGGGAGCCTGAGGAACACTGAAGCTTTCTTT.

This clonotype has more than one count but fewer than ten. V gene TRBV15 combines with J gene TRBJ1-6; D is unresolved. This CDR3 comprises 14 residues. Trimming cost V 4 bases and J 9 bases, with 13 bases left between them. The germline CDR1 and CDR2 sequences are LNHNV and YYDKDF (reference sequence). The CDR3 DNA is TGTGCCACCAGCATAGGAGGTGGTAGTTCACCCCTCCACTTT. This codes for CATSIGGGSSPLHF.

This clonotype has only a few counts. V usage is TRBV12-3 or TRBV12-4 and J usage is TRBJ2-7, with TRBD2 identical over 11 bases. Trimming took 5 bases from V and 5 from J; bases not matched to a gene: 11. This CDR3 is built from 16 residues. DNA for the CDR3: TGTGCCAGCAGTACTACCCGACTAGCGGGAACTGACGAGCAGTACTTC. Amino acids: CASSTTRLAGTDEQYF.

Ten or more counts support this clonotype. The chain carries TRBV7-2 and TRBJ2-3; 8 nucleotides agree with TRBD2. V shed 1 base and J 4 bases; nucleotides not matched to a gene: 10. Germline-derived CDR1 and CDR2 are SGHTA and FQGNSA. The CDR3 covers 17 residues. For the CDR3, the DNA is TGTGCCAGCAGCTTAGGGAGACTCGGGAGGGCCTCAGATACGCAGTATTTT. It encodes CASSLGRLGRASDTQYF.

The gene calls are TRBV15 and TRBJ1-5; D unresolved. Germline V CDR1 and CDR2: LNHNV, YYDKDF (reference sequence). The CDR3 runs to 13 residues. The V gene lost 4 bases and the J gene lost 7 bases, with 11 bases spanning the gap. The DNA for the CDR3 is TGTGCCACCAGCATTGACCGTAGGCAGCCCCAGCATTTT. It is translated as CATSIDRRQPQHF.